Reported below is one T cell receptor (beta chain). Cohort 3 donors counted as recovered after two negative PCRs, clearance, or resolved symptoms. The CDR3 spans 12 residues. V lost 6 bases to trimming and J lost 3 bases; unmatched junction nucleotides: 1. Germline lookup yields CDR1 MNHEY and CDR2 SMNVEV (reference sequence). The record originates from a study of blood T cell repertoires in COVID-19. Study-wide context: Sources were T cells, B-cell-depleted T cells, or PBMCs; the material itself was cDNA or gDNA.

Measured with immunoSEQ multiplex PCR; TCRdb has only the in-frame clones, and not every one. The sample records 150,000 or so clones, more than 75% being singletons. The chain links TRBV27 to TRBJ1-1; TRBD1 matches at 7 bases. The receptor's source is a woman in her 50s who had recovered from COVID-19. What was sequenced was PBMCs or T cells enriched from blood (not recorded which). Here the CDR3 DNA reads TGTGCCAGCAGACAGGGGTACACTGAAGCTTTCTTT. It specifies CASRQGYTEAFF.